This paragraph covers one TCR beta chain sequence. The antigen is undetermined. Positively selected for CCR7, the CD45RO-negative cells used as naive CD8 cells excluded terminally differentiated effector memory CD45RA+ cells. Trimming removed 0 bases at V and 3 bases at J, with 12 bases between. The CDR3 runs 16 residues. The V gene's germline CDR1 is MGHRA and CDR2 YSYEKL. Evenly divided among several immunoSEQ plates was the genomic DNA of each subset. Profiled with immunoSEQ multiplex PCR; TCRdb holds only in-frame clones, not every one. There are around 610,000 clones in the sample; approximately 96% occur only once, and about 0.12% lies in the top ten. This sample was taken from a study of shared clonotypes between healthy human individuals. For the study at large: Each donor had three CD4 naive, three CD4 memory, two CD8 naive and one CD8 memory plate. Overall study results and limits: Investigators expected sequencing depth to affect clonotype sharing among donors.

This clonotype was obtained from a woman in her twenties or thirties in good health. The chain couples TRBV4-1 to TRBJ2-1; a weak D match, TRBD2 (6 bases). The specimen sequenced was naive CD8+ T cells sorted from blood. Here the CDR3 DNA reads TGCGCCAGCAGCCAAGAGGCAGTGGGGGGCTACAATGAGCAGTTCTTC. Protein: CASSQEAVGGYNEQFF.